This T cell receptor (beta chain) was found in a study of control samples from healthy donors and cancer patients. The data were produced by immunoSEQ multiplex PCR, yet TCRdb's version contains in-frame clones alone and is incomplete. The sample shows approximately 180,000 clones, 90% to 95% of them seen only once. Losses at the gene ends were 3 bases for V and 0 bases for J; bases not matched to a gene: 2. The CDR3 sequence is 14 residues long. From germline, CDR1 is SGHRS and CDR2 YFSETQ. Specimen: blood. The rearrangement joins TRBV5-1 to TRBJ1-1; TRBD1 matches 7 bases. The receptor was derived from a woman aged 18-35 years in good health. The CDR3 loop is CASSWDRVNTEAFF. The CDR3, as DNA: TGCGCCAGCAGCTGGGACAGAGTGAACACTGAAGCTTTCTTT.